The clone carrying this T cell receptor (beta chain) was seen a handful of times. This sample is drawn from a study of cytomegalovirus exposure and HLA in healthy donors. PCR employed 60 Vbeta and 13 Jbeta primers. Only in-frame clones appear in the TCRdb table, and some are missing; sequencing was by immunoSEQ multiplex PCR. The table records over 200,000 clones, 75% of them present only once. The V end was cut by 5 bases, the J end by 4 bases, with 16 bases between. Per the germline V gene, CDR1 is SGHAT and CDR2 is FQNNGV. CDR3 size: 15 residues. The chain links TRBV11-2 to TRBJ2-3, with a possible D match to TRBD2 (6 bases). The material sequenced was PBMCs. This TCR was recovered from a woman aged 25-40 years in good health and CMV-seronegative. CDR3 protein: CASSPTRGSADTQYF. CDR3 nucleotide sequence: TGTGCCAGCAGCCCGACTAGAGGGAGCGCAGATACGCAGTATTTT.